The 20 T cell receptor beta chains below come from one sample, sequenced in a study of T cell clonotyping in hematopoietic cell transplantation. TCRdb keeps only in-frame clones here, not all; method: immunoSEQ multiplex PCR. Of more than 9,000 clones in the sample, about 51% were seen once. The sequences come from peripheral blood mononuclear cells, collected 100 days after allogeneic stem cell transplant. The source of these receptors is a female patient aged 50-59 years who had an allogeneic stem cell transplant from an unrelated donor, so the T cells may come from the graft donor. Some clones in this sample may be carry-over from other donors' samples.

The table lists this clone with a few counts. The V and J genes are TRBV6-1 and TRBJ2-1, with TRBD2 matching 12 bases. Germline V gene sequence: CDR1 MNHNS, CDR2 SASEGT. The CDR3 runs to 15 residues. Germline trimming cut 7 bases from V and 5 bases from J; bases unmatched to any gene: 6. CDR3 protein: CASKDLAGGDNEQFF. DNA for the CDR3: TGTGCCAGCAAAGACCTAGCGGGGGGGGACAATGAGCAGTTCTTC.

The chain carries TRBV27 and TRBJ1-1; D unresolved. Per germline, CDR1 MNHEY and CDR2 SMNVEV (reference sequence). CDR3 size: 15 residues. V was shortened by 9 bases and J by 1 base, with 18 bases between the two germline ends. The DNA of the CDR3 is TGTGCCAGTGGGAAGGTTTCTACGGCGAACACTGAAGCTTTCTTT. This sequence encodes CASGKVSTANTEAFF.

This clone was found once. The CDR3 sequence is CASRSALTGVAGYTF. CDR3 sequence (DNA): TGTGCCAGCAGATCCGCCCTGACAGGGGTCGCTGGCTACACCTTC. V and J are TRBV28 and TRBJ1-2; TRBD1 matches 8 bases. CDR1 and CDR2 (germline): MDHEN, SYDVKM. V was clipped by 6 bases and J by 7 bases; unmatched bases: 13. The CDR3 runs 15 residues.

The chain combines TRBV19 with TRBJ1-5, with a tentative D call TRBD1 (6 bases). The CDR3 is 15 residues long. CDR1 and CDR2 from the germline V gene are LNHDA and SQIVND (reference sequence). V lost 3 bases, J lost 9 bases, and 18 bases lay in between. CDR3 nucleotide sequence: TGTGCCAGTAGTATGGGGGGGCCGGGGCTCACGCCCCAGCATTTT. This codes for CASSMGGPGLTPQHF.

The chain links TRBV30 to TRBJ1-2, with D uncertain. This CDR3 is 11 amino acids long. Trimming shortened V by 8 bases and J by 8 bases, and 15 bases separated the two germline ends. Germline-derived CDR1 and CDR2 are GTSNPN and SVGIG (reference sequence). CDR3 nucleotide sequence: TGTGCCGGAGAAGTTTCGGGGGGCTACACCTTC. It specifies CAGEVSGGYTF.

This clone was recorded a few times. CDR3 coding DNA: TGTGCCAGCAGCTTGGGGAGGGCTGGCTACACCTTC. It yields the protein CASSLGRAGYTF. V is TRBV5-6 and J is TRBJ1-2; D is ambiguous. This CDR3 spans 12 amino acids. Trimming took off 0 bases at V and 7 bases at J, with 7 bases between the two ends. CDR1 and CDR2 (germline): SGHDT, YYEEEE.

This clone has more than one count but fewer than ten. The rearrangement links TRBV9 to TRBJ2-3, with a tentative D call TRBD2 (6 bases). Trimming shortened V by 3 bases and J by 4 bases, and 12 bases separated the two germline ends. The CDR3 runs to 14 residues. Germline V CDR1 and CDR2: SGDLS, YYNGEE. The CDR3 DNA reads as TGTGCCAGCAGCGGCCTGACTAGTGCAGATACGCAGTATTTT. Its protein product is CASSGLTSADTQYF.

The V call is TRBV7-2, the J call TRBJ2-5, with a weak D call TRBD1 (5 bases). V dropped 5 bases and J dropped 0 bases, with 7 bases sitting between them. The germline CDR1 and CDR2 sequences are SGHTA and FQGNSA. The length of the CDR3 is 13 residues. CDR3 bases: TGTGCCAGCAGCGCAGGGAACCAAGAGACCCAGTACTTC. It encodes CASSAGNQETQYF.

This rearrangement joins TRBV25-1 to TRBJ2-3; 9 bases fit TRBD2. The CDR3 extends over 14 amino acids. The V gene end was trimmed by 6 bases and the J gene end by 0 bases; junction bases not matched to a gene: 1. Germline V gene data show CDR1 as MGHDK and CDR2 as SYGVNS. The CDR3 region is CASRLAGSTDTQYF. The DNA for the CDR3 is TGTGCCAGCAGGCTAGCGGGGAGCACAGATACGCAGTATTTT.

The chain has TRBV30 and TRBJ1-2; D gene uncertain. The germline CDR1 and CDR2 sequences are GTSNPN and SVGIG (reference sequence). This CDR3 is 14 amino acids long. V was clipped by 0 bases and J by 4 bases, with 12 bases between them. The CDR3 coding sequence is TGTGCCTGGAGTGTCTCAGAGATTTCCTATGGCTACACCTTC. Amino acid sequence: CAWSVSEISYGYTF.

The rearrangement links TRBV6-6 to TRBJ1-2; D gene ambiguous. The CDR3 is made up of 12 amino acids. Deletions cut 7 bases from V and 4 bases from J, with 10 bases between. CDR1 MNHNY and CDR2 SVGAGI come from the germline V gene (reference sequence). The CDR3, as DNA: TGTGCCAGCATTCAGGACTCCTATGGCTACACCTTC. As protein: CASIQDSYGYTF.

This clone was counted between two and nine times. The chain combines TRBV30 with TRBJ2-1; D remains ambiguous. Trimming stripped 0 bases from V and 9 bases from J, with 6 bases between. The CDR3 consists of 11 residues. Germline CDR1 and CDR2: GTSNPN and SVGIG (reference sequence). The CDR3 coding sequence is TGTGCCTGGAGTGTACAGCTTGAGCAGTTCTTC. Amino acid sequence: CAWSVQLEQFF. The variable domain in full, with the rest retrieved from reference TRBV30 and TRBJ2-1, is SQTIHQWPATLVQPVGSPLSLECTVEGTSNPNLYWYRQAAGRGLQLLFYSVGIGQISSEVPQNLSASRPQDRQFILSSKKLLLSDSGFYLCAWSVQLEQFFGPGTRLTVL.

The chain joins TRBV20-1 to TRBJ2-7; no clear D. Germline loops: CDR1 DFQATT, CDR2 SNEGSKA (reference sequence). V lost 5 bases to trimming and J lost 1 base, with 3 bases between them. The CDR3 runs 10 residues. The CDR3 coding sequence is TGCAGTGCTGGGTCCTACGAGCAGTACTTC. Translated: CSAGSYEQYF.

V usage is TRBV5-3 and J usage is TRBJ1-1, with D hard to call. TRBV5-3 is recorded as an ORF, its role being uncertain. The CDR3 covers 16 residues. Trimming removed 3 bases at V and 2 bases at J, with 17 bases between. The CDR3 region is CARSSSPRTENTEAFF. The CDR3 DNA reads TGTGCCAGAAGCTCCTCCCCCCGTACAGAAAACACTGAAGCTTTCTTT.

The J gene is TRBJ2-6, the V gene TRBV6-5; D gene ambiguous. The length of the CDR3 is 14 residues. From germline, CDR1 is MNHEY and CDR2 SVGAGI. The ends were cut back, 6 bases at V and 4 bases at J, with 10 bases in the middle. The CDR3 DNA follows: TGTGCCAGCAGATCCCTCCCCGGGGCCAACGTCCTGACTTTC. It encodes CASRSLPGANVLTF.

V usage is TRBV30 and J usage is TRBJ1-2, with D hard to call. CDR1 and CDR2 (germline): GTSNPN, SVGIG (reference sequence). The V gene lost 0 bases and the J gene lost 6 bases, with 14 bases spanning the gap. This CDR3 comprises 14 residues. This CDR3 reads CAWSVREGYDGYTF. CDR3 nucleotide sequence: TGTGCCTGGAGTGTACGCGAAGGGTACGATGGCTACACCTTC.

The rearrangement links TRBV25-1 to TRBJ1-5; TRBD1 agrees at 8 bases. J lost 2 bases, V lost 1 base, and 1 base had no gene match. The CDR3 consists of 15 residues. Germline CDR1 reads MGHDK; CDR2 reads SYGVNS. CDR3: CASSEWGQGNQPQHF. CDR3 bases: TGTGCCAGCAGTGAATGGGGACAGGGCAATCAGCCCCAGCATTTT.

This rearrangement joins TRBV9 to TRBJ1-2; 7 bases align to TRBD1. CDR3 length equals 14 residues. Germline CDR1 reads SGDLS; CDR2 reads YYNGEE. J gave up 6 bases and V 2 bases, and 7 bases lay outside the gene matches. The CDR3 is CASSVRQGTDGYTF. The CDR3 coding sequence is TGTGCCAGCAGCGTCAGACAGGGAACGGATGGCTACACCTTC.

The chain couples TRBV14 to TRBJ2-1; perhaps TRBD1 as D (6 bases). Trimming cost V 5 bases and J 9 bases, with 8 bases left between them. The germline V gene encodes CDR1 SGHDN and CDR2 FVKESK. There are 11 residues in the CDR3. DNA for the CDR3: TGTGCCAGCAGCGAAGGGGGTGAGCAGTTCTTC. Translation: CASSEGGEQFF.

This chain connects TRBV6-5 to TRBJ2-7; D is perhaps TRBD1 (5 bases). Germline V gene data show CDR1 as MNHEY and CDR2 as SVGAGI. The CDR3 has 11 amino acids. The V and J ends lost 6 bases and 5 bases respectively, with 8 bases between them. The CDR3, as DNA: TGTGCCAGCAGCCCAGGGCACGAGCAGTACTTC. Translation: CASSPGHEQYF.